This TCR beta chain appears in the sequencing data of a study of monozygotic twins with inflammatory bowel disease. Comment on this clonotype: Its matching antigen is unknown.

The germline V gene has CDR1 DFQATT and CDR2 SNEGSKA (reference sequence). The CDR3 consists of 14 residues. Findings of the study overall: Researchers were unable to tell different T cell subtypes apart. Whereas healthy co-twins had higher TCRbeta diversity (inverse Simpson), IBD patients had lower diversity.

Per individual sample, eight separate reactions were used to make cDNA. UMIs were attached via template switching, each with a 6-nucleotide sample barcode. TCRdb re-called the 5' RACE reads and catalogs CDR3 proteins one per entry, DNA excluded. This sample's clone table lists approximately 340,000 distinct CDR3 sequences. Sequences were obtained from blood. The J gene is TRBJ2-5, the V gene TRBV20-1; TCRdb indicates TRBD2, and absent DNA this call remains unverified. The receptor was derived from a human donor with ulcerative colitis or Crohn's disease, or a healthy co-twin of an affected twin (not recorded which). The CDR3 sequence: CSASGGAGQETQYF.